The 5 T cell receptor beta chains presented below share a single source sample, sequenced in a study of blood T cell repertoires in COVID-19 (dated by TCRdb to about 2020). Library generation was performed with the immunoSEQ multiplex PCR assay. TCRdb carries this immuneACCESS record with in-frame sequences only. Its versions omit some clonotypes, under half of them owing to an unresolved V gene in the studies checked, with the rest unexplained. This sample has 50,000 to 75,000 clones in its table, and around nine tenths of those were observed once. 20% to 25% of the sample belongs to the ten largest clones. Sequencing input: peripheral blood. The receptors shown here come from a woman in her forties or fifties with active or convalescent COVID-19.

The rearrangement uses TRBV3-1 (or the pseudogene TRBV3-2) and TRBJ1-5, with D possibly being TRBD1 (6 bases). V lost 1 base to trimming and J lost 7 bases, with 11 bases between them. CDR1 LGHDT and CDR2 YNNKEL come from the germline V gene (reference sequence). This CDR3 region has 14 residues. The CDR3 sequence is CASSQAGGGQPQHF. In DNA form, the CDR3 reads TGTGCCAGCAGCCAAGCCGGGGGGGGCCAGCCCCAGCATTTT.

Only one count was recorded for this clone. The V and J genes are TRBV7-3 and TRBJ2-3; the match to TRBD2 covers 9 bases. With V trimmed by 2 bases and J by 4 bases, 4 bases remained unmatched. The CDR3 consists of 15 residues. Per germline, CDR1 SGHTA and CDR2 FQGTGA. The CDR3 nucleotides are TGTGCCAGCAGCTTACTGGCGGGAGGGCCAGATACGCAGTATTTT. Translated: CASSLLAGGPDTQYF.

This clone turned up a few times. The V call is TRBV2, the J call TRBJ2-3, with a tentative D call TRBD1 (6 bases). Looked up from germline, CDR1 is SNHLY and CDR2 is FYNNEI. The CDR3 contains 15 residues. With 2 bases removed from V and 6 bases from J, the gap between germline ends came to 15 bases. The CDR3 sequence is CASSEQGMMGDTQYF. CDR3 sequence (DNA): TGTGCCAGCAGTGAACAGGGGATGATGGGGGATACGCAGTATTTT. Supplemented by reference TRBV2 and TRBJ2-3, the full variable domain reads EPEVTQTPSHQVTQMGQEVILRCVPISNHLYFYWYRQILGQKVEFLVSFYNNEISEKSEIFDDQFSVERPDGSNFTLKIRSTKLEDSAMYFCASSEQGMMGDTQYFGPGTRLTVL.

This rearrangement joins TRBV5-1 to TRBJ1-4, with TRBD1 identical over 10 bases. The V segment lost 1 base and the J segment 6 bases; nucleotides outside the gene matches: 3. CDR1 and CDR2 from the germline V gene are SGHRS and YFSETQ. This CDR3 is built from 15 residues. The CDR3 is CASSLFGTGDEKLFF. The DNA of the CDR3 is TGCGCCAGCAGCTTGTTTGGGACAGGGGATGAAAAACTGTTTTTT.

The chain uses TRBV10-3 and TRBJ2-3; 7 bases are a match to TRBD2. The CDR3 consists of 16 residues. Per the germline V gene, CDR1 is ENHRY and CDR2 is SYGVKD. Germline trimming cut 4 bases from V and 0 bases from J; bases unmatched to any gene: 7. CDR3: CAISGIRSGSTDTQYF. The CDR3 DNA is TGTGCCATCAGTGGTATCCGTAGCGGGAGCACAGATACGCAGTATTTT.